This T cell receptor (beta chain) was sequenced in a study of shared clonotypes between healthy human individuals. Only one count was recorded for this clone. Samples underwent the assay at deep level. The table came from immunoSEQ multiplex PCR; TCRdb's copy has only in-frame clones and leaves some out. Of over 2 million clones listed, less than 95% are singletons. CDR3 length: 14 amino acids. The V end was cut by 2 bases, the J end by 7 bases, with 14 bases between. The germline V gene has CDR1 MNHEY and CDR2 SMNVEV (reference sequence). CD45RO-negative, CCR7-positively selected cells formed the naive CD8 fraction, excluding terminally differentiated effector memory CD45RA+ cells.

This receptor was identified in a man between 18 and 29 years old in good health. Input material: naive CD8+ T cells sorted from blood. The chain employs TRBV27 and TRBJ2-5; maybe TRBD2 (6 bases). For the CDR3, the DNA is TGTGCCAGCAGTTTACCCCGGGGAGCGGGGACCCAGTACTTC. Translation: CASSLPRGAGTQYF.